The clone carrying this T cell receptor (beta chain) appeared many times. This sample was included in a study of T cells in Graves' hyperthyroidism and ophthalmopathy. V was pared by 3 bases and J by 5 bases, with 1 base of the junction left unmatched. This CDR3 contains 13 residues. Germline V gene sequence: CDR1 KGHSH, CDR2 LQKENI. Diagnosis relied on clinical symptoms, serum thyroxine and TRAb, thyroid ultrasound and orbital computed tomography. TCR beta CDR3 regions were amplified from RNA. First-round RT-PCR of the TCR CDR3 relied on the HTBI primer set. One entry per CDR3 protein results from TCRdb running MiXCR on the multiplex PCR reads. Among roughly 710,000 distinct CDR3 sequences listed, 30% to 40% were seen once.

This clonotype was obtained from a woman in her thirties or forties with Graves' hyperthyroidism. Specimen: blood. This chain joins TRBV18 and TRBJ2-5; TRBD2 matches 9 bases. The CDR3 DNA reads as TGTGCCAGCTCACCTGGACTAGCGGAGACCCAGTACTTC. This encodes CASSPGLAETQYF.